This TCR beta chain was captured by sequencing in a study of blood T cell repertoires in COVID-19. Across the study: Sites across the United States, Italy and Spain contributed samples from acute and convalescent COVID-19. PBMCs, B-cell-depleted T cells, or T cells were the source of the cDNA or gDNA that made up the material.

With 0 bases removed from V and 5 bases from J, the gap between germline ends came to 16 bases. Germline V lookup: CDR1 LGHDT, CDR2 YNNKEL (reference sequence). This CDR3 has 16 amino acids. Per the original methods: Researchers report that nucleated cell counts were estimated from reference gene primer amplification. Here immunoSEQ multiplex PCR was the method, and the copy in TCRdb shows in-frame clones only, minus some. The DNA gave D and trimming, while V, J and clone size come from that table. The data hold fewer than 300,000 clones, with approximately 84% observed a single time. Input material: peripheral blood. The chain is built from TRBV3-1 (or the pseudogene TRBV3-2) and TRBJ2-5; D possibly corresponds to TRBD1 (8 bases). This clonotype originated in a human donor in a cohort sampled during active COVID-19. The CDR3 is CASSQESDRGGETQYF. The CDR3 nucleotides are TGTGCCAGCAGCCAAGAAAGTGACAGGGGAGGGGAGACCCAGTACTTC.